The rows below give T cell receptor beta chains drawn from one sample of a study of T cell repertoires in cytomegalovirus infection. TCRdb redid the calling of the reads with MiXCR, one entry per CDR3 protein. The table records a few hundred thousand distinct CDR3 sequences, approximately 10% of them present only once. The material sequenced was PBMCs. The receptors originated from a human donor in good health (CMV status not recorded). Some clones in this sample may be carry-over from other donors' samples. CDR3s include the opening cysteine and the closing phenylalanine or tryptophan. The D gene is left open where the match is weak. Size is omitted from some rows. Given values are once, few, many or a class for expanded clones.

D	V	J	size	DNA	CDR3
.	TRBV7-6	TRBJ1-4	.	TGTGCCAGCAGCTCAAACCGGGGTTCAAATGAAAAACTGTTTTTT	CASSSNRGSNEKLFF
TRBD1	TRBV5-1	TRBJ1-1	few	TGCGCCAGCAGCATCGGGACAGGTACCATGAACACTGAAGCTTTCTTT	CASSIGTGTMNTEAFF
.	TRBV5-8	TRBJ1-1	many	TGTGCCAGCAGCTTGGACGTCCGGGGAGCTTTCTTT	CASSLDVRGAFF
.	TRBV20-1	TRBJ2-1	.	TGCAGTGCTTCCAGACTCGCCTACAATGAGCAGTTCTTC	CSASRLAYNEQFF
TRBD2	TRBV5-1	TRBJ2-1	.	TGCGCCAGCAGCTCCATAGGAGCGGGAGTTAGTGAGCAGTTCTTC	CASSSIGAGVSEQFF
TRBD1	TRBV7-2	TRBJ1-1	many	TGTGCCAGCAGCTTTCGGACAGGGAGGAACACTGAAGCTTTCTTT	CASSFRTGRNTEAFF
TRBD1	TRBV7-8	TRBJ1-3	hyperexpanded	TGTGCCAGCAGCTTATTAAGCGGGACAGGACCTGGAAACACCATATATTTT	CASSLLSGTGPGNTIYF
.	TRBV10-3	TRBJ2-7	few	TGTGCCATCTCGACGGGACTCCCACCCGAGCAGTACTTC	CAISTGLPPEQYF
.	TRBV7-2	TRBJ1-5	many	TGTGCCAGCAGCTTAGGAGATCTGGCAACCCAGCCCCAGCATTTT	CASSLGDLATQPQHF
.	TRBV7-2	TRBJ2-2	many	TGTGCCAGCAGCCCCAGATCCGGCGGGGAGCTGTTTTTT	CASSPRSGGELFF
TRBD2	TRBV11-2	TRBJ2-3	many	TGTGCCAGCAGCTTGCATCCGGGACTAGACACAGATACGCAGTATTTT	CASSLHPGLDTDTQYF
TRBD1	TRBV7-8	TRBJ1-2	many	TGTGCCAGCAGCCTCCGGGGGAGAGGGACAGACTATGGCTACACCTTC	CASSLRGRGTDYGYTF
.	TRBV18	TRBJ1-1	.	TGTGCCAGCTCACGACTGGCGGAGAACACTGAAGCTTTCTTT	CASSRLAENTEAFF
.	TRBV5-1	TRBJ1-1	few	TGCGCCAGCAGCTTGGCGGGTCCGGAGATAACTGAAGCTTTCTTT	CASSLAGPEITEAFF
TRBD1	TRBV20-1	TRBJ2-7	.	TGCAGTGCTAGTCCTCTAACGGGACAGGGGAACGAGCAGTACTTC	CSASPLTGQGNEQYF
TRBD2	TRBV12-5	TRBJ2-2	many	TGTGCTAGTGGTCCCCTTGCGGGGGGGCAAGACGGGGAGCTGTTTTTT	CASGPLAGGQDGELFF
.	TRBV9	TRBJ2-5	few	TGTGCCAGCAGCGTAAACGGGGAATCGGCAGAGACCCAGTACTTC	CASSVNGESAETQYF
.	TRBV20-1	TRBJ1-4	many	TGCAGTGCTAGCCTGCGGGGGCGGGCGGGGGTGAAACTGTTTTTT	CSASLRGRAGVKLFF
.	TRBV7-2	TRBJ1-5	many	TGTGCCAGCAGCTTAGGAGTCGGGACTAATCAGCCCCAGCATTTT	CASSLGVGTNQPQHF
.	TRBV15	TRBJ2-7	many	TGTGCCACCAGCAGAGGACAGCTCTCCTACGAGCAGTACTTC	CATSRGQLSYEQYF
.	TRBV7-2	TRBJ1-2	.	TGTGCCAGCAGCTTAGGGCTGGGTTTGAACTATGGCCACACCTTC	CASSLGLGLNYGHTF
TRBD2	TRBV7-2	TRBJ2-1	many	TGTGCCAGCAGCTTACTAGCGGGAGCCTTCGGCGATGAGCAGTTCTTC	CASSLLAGAFGDEQFF
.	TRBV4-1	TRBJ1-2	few	TGCGCCAGCAGCGAGGAGGTGGGATATGGCTACACCTTC	CASSEEVGYGYTF